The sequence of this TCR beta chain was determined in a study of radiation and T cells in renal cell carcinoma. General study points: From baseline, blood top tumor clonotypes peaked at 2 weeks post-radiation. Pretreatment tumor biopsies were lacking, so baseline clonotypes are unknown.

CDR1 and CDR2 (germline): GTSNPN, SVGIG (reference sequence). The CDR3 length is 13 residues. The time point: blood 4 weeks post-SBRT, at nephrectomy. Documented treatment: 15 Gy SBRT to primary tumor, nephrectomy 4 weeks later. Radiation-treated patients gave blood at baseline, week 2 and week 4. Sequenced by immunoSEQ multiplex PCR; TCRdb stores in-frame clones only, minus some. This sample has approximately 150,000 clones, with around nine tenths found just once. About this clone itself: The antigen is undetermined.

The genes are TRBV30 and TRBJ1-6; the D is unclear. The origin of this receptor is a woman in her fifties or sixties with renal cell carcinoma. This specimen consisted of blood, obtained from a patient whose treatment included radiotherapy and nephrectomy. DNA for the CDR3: TGTGCTTTTGCGCCCTCCAATGATTCACCCCTCCACTTT. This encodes CAFAPSNDSPLHF.